This T cell receptor (beta chain) was obtained from a study of T-cell memory formation after mild COVID-19. Study-wide background: TCR clusters were mostly donor specific. Whole-study results and caveats: Clones that got smaller from day 15 to 85 had even CD4/CD8, while clones growing later tipped toward CD4+. For contracting clones, CD4+ ones sat mainly in CM and EM, CD8+ in EMRA.

About this clonotype: The antigen remains undetermined.

After 5'RACE with constant-segment primers, TCR alpha and TCR beta cDNA libraries carrying sample barcodes and UMIs were obtained. TCRdb analysed the 5' RACE reads with MiXCR anew, one entry per CDR3 protein. The table records around 530,000 distinct CDR3 sequences, approximately 21% of them present only once. V dropped 0 bases and J dropped 5; count of bases not matched to a gene: 5. Germline V CDR1 and CDR2: SNHLY, FYNNEI. The CDR3 is 16 amino acids. The J gene is TRBJ2-2, the V gene TRBV2; TRBD2 matches 8 bases. Sequenced: PBMCs or a T cell subset sorted from them (not recorded which). This receptor was identified in an adult woman who had mild COVID-19 (a few samples of this study predate the infection). Cell type and time point are not known. Written as DNA, the CDR3 is TGTGCCAGCAGTGAAGCGGTAGCGGGATGGACCGGGGAGCTGTTTTTT. It translates to CASSEAVAGWTGELFF.